This T cell receptor (beta chain) was observed in a study of CD8 T cells in ankylosing spondylitis. This CDR3 spans 15 amino acids. Trimming pared 1 base from V and 6 bases from J, leaving 16 bases between. Germline CDR1 SGHRS, CDR2 YFSETQ. In its sample, this clonotype was seen many times. TCRdb recomputed calls from the 5' RACE reads with MiXCR, one row per CDR3 protein. The table shows about 130,000 distinct CDR3 sequences, with roughly 6.6% occurring only once. The rearrangement uses TRBV5-1 and TRBJ1-1; D gene unclear. The source is a female donor with ankylosing spondylitis or in good health (not recorded which). The source material was blood, either unsorted or a sorted T cell fraction (not recorded which). The CDR3 DNA reads TGCGCCAGCAGCTTGACGGCGAGGGAGTCCGCTGAAGCTTTCTTT. It yields the protein CASSLTARESAEAFF.